Listed here are 14 T cell receptor beta chains from one sample, sequenced in a study of blood T cell repertoires in COVID-19. Repertoires were generated with immunoSEQ multiplex PCR, while TCRdb's copy carries only in-frame clones and drops some. The table records 140,000 to 150,000 clones, 80% to 90% of them present only once. Source material: peripheral blood. The receptors shown here come from a man aged 45-65 years who had recovered from COVID-19.

The CDR3 coding sequence is TGTGCCAGCAGTGAAAAGGGACAGGGTGAGGGCTACACCTTC. It translates to CASSEKGQGEGYTF. V and J are TRBV2 and TRBJ1-2, with TRBD1 identical over 9 bases. Trimming cost V 2 bases and J 8 bases; bases outside gene matches: 6. Germline values: CDR1 SNHLY, CDR2 FYNNEI. CDR3 size: 14 residues.

The chain combines TRBV6-2 or TRBV6-3 with TRBJ1-2; 8 bases agree with TRBD1. The CDR3 loop spans 13 amino acids. Germline V gene sequence: CDR1 MNHEY, CDR2 SVGEGT. After removal of 6 bases from V and 7 bases from J, the junction contained 7 bases not matched to a gene. CDR3 sequence (DNA): TGTGCCAGCAGCGACAGGGGAGGTGGTGGCTACACCTTC. Encoded protein: CASSDRGGGGYTF.

This chain connects TRBV7-9 to TRBJ1-1; TRBD1 agrees at 7 bases. V shed 4 bases, J shed 5 bases, and the junction held 7 bases outside the gene matches. Germline loops: CDR1 SEHNR, CDR2 FQNEAQ (reference sequence). The CDR3 has 14 amino acids. The CDR3 region has the DNA TGTGCCAGCAGCTCAACAGGGGAAGGAACTGAAGCTTTCTTT. This codes for CASSSTGEGTEAFF.

The chain has TRBV15 and TRBJ1-1; the match to TRBD1 covers 8 bases. V dropped 1 base and J dropped 7; count of bases not matched to a gene: 5. This CDR3 contains 14 residues. CDR1 is LNHNV, CDR2 YYDKDF, per germline (reference sequence). The CDR3 here is CATSRGPGQDEAFF. The CDR3 DNA reads TGTGCCACCAGCAGAGGACCGGGACAGGATGAAGCTTTCTTT.

The chain uses TRBV11-3 and TRBJ2-1, with 10 bases matching TRBD1. Germline-derived CDR1 and CDR2 are SGHNT and YENEEA. CDR3 length: 16 amino acids. Trimming took 0 bases from V and 8 from J; bases not matched to a gene: 7. The CDR3 nucleotides are TGTGCCAGCAGCTTAGAGGACAGGGGGATAGGGGATGAGCAGTTCTTC. It is translated as CASSLEDRGIGDEQFF.

The CDR3 sequence: CASSIQGHPRETQYF. CDR3 DNA sequence: TGTGCCAGTAGTATTCAGGGACACCCCCGGGAGACCCAGTACTTC. The rearrangement links TRBV19 to TRBJ2-5, with TRBD1 as a possible D gene (6 bases). Germline V CDR1 and CDR2: LNHDA, SQIVND (reference sequence). V dropped 3 bases and J dropped 5 bases, with 16 bases sitting between them. The CDR3 loop spans 15 amino acids.

V gene TRBV4-3 combines with J gene TRBJ2-7, with 11 bases matching TRBD2. V gave up 6 bases and J gave up 3 bases; unmatched junction bases: 4. Germline values: CDR1 LGHNA, CDR2 YSLEER. The CDR3 extends over 14 amino acids. The CDR3 reads CASSLAGGDYEQYF. DNA of the CDR3: TGCGCCAGCAGTCTAGCGGGGGGAGACTACGAGCAGTACTTC.

The chain recombines TRBV19 with TRBJ2-7; TRBD1 aligns across 9 bases. This CDR3 has 15 residues. Germline trimming cut 7 bases from V and 3 bases from J; bases unmatched to any gene: 10. Germline V gives CDR1 LNHDA, CDR2 SQIVND (reference sequence). The CDR3: CASTTSGTGFYEQYF. The CDR3 DNA reads TGTGCCAGTACAACCTCCGGGACAGGGTTCTACGAGCAGTACTTC. The whole variable domain, remainder taken from reference TRBV19 and TRBJ2-7, is DGGITQSPKYLFRKEGQNVTLSCEQNLNHDAMYWYRQDPGQGLRLIYYSQIVNDFQKGDIAEGYSVSREKKESFPLTVTSAQKNPTAFYLCASTTSGTGFYEQYFGPGTRLTVT.

In regard to this clone: Within the sample, other DNA sequences also encode this same CDR3. The chain is built from TRBV15 and TRBJ2-1; TRBD2 agrees at 12 bases. The CDR3 sequence is 16 residues long. The ends lost 1 base at V and 4 bases at J; junction bases unmatched: 2. The germline V gene encodes CDR1 LNHNV and CDR2 YYDKDF (reference sequence). This CDR3 reads CATSRGTSGGYNEQFF. CDR3 nucleotides: TGTGCCACCAGCAGAGGTACTAGCGGGGGGTACAATGAGCAGTTCTTC.

The chain couples TRBV5-1 to TRBJ1-1; 11 bases line up with TRBD1. Unmatched junction bases numbered 7, after V lost 4 bases and J lost 5 bases. Germline V CDR1 and CDR2: SGHRS, YFSETQ. This CDR3 has 15 amino acids. The CDR3 loop is CASSVTGTGGTEAFF. The CDR3 region has the DNA TGCGCCAGCAGCGTGACCGGGACAGGGGGAACTGAAGCTTTCTTT.

DNA for the CDR3: TGTGCCAGCAGCTTCCCGGGACAGGGATACATGAACACTGAAGCTTTCTTT. As protein: CASSFPGQGYMNTEAFF. The chain joins TRBV7-2 to TRBJ1-1; 9 bases agree with TRBD1. V was pared by 3 bases and J by 0 bases, with 8 bases of the junction left unmatched. The germline gives CDR1 SGHTA, CDR2 FQGNSA. CDR3 size: 17 residues.

The V gene is TRBV7-9, the J gene TRBJ2-3, with 7 positions matching TRBD1. The CDR3 is 14 residues long. The V and J ends lost 4 bases and 3 bases, in that order; junction bases with no gene match: 4. Germline V gives CDR1 SEHNR, CDR2 FQNEAQ (reference sequence). CDR3 sequence reads: CASSWGQPTDTQYF. CDR3 in DNA: TGTGCCAGCAGCTGGGGACAGCCGACAGATACGCAGTATTTT.

The chain carries TRBV7-3 and TRBJ2-5; D call uncertain. The CDR3 contains 12 residues. The V gene lost 2 bases and the J gene lost 4 bases, with 5 bases spanning the gap. Germline lookup yields CDR1 SGHTA and CDR2 FQGTGA. The CDR3 region has the DNA TGTGCCAGCAGCTTACGCGGAGAGACCCAGTACTTC. Protein sequence: CASSLRGETQYF.

This clone was counted many times. This chain links TRBV5-4 with TRBJ1-2, with 10 bases fitting TRBD1. With 0 bases clipped from V and 6 bases from J, the junction kept 14 bases outside the gene matches. The CDR3 is made up of 18 amino acids. Germline assignment: CDR1 SGHNT and CDR2 YYREEE (reference sequence). The CDR3 nucleotides read TGTGCCAGCAGCTTGGGGCCTCCGGGACAGGGGTTATATGATGGCTACACCTTC. It yields the protein CASSLGPPGQGLYDGYTF.